This TCR beta chain appears in the sequencing data of a study of OX40 agonist ivuxolimab in advanced cancers. About the full investigation: Ivuxolimab was an agonistic, fully human IgG2 monoclonal antibody directed against OX40 (CD134), a costimulatory receptor. Intravenous ivuxolimab was administered to patients every 2 weeks at six dose levels: 0.01, 0.1, 0.3, 1.5, 3 and 10 mg/kg. Of the roughly 51 patients in dose escalation, about 19 had hepatocellular carcinoma, about 15 had melanoma, 9 had renal cell carcinoma and 9 had head and neck cancer. In the dose-escalation cohort, 82.7% of patients were male, and the mean age was approximately 64 years, with a range of about 20 to 90. Prior anti-PD-1, anti-PD-L1 or anti-CTLA-4 therapy was permitted, and 35% to 40% of dose-escalation patients had received checkpoint inhibitors. Three dose-escalation patients achieved partial responses, one with hepatocellular carcinoma and two with cutaneous melanoma. The point of sequencing TCRbeta in the periphery was to test whether ivuxolimab changed TCR sequence diversity and drove clonal T-cell expansion. The paper reports the monotherapy dose-escalation portion (N ≈ 50 patients) of the phase I ivuxolimab trial. Overall results and qualifications from the work: Low levels of normalized T-cell clonal expansion were also seen in some patients who did not respond. Antigen specificity was not determined for the clonally expanded peripheral T cells. After ivuxolimab, expanded clones were on average more numerous among CD8+ T cells than among CD4+ T cells. At doses of 0.1 to 3.0 mg/kg, clonal expansion of both CD4+ and CD8+ T cells in blood was seen between baseline and week 6. In partial responders in the 0.1-3.0 mg/kg groups, normalized peripheral clonal expansion was found to be among the lowest, especially among CD8+ T cells.

The CDR3 spans 16 residues, from the cysteine through the phenylalanine. Only the CDR3 part of the read is kept: 48 bases, read in frame from the first base. V is shortened by 6 bases, J by 2 bases, and the region joining them spans 17 bases. CDR1 is given as SNHLY and CDR2 as FYNNEI, both from the germline V gene. On this clone itself: Its antigen is currently not known. Nothing much larger sits one base from this clone, and base qualities are not available.

For sequencing of the TCRbeta CDR3 region, genomic DNA was extracted from the sorted cells. The immunoSEQ Assay was used for sequencing of TCRbeta CDR3 regions. The source is immuneACCESS, and TCRdb retained only in-frame sequences with V and J called. Part of the clones is not carried over; for the studies checked, unresolved V genes explain less than half of this, and the remainder is unexplained. For this sample there are roughly 12,000 clones; under 80% appear just once. The ten largest clonotypes hold about 30% of the sample. The trial excluded patients who had a history of autoimmune disease or who were on systemic immunosuppression. Peripheral blood for TCR sequencing was collected from all dose cohorts at baseline, on cycle 4 day 1, and on cycle 7 day 1. The samples were drawn from a first-in-human, open-label, multicenter phase I dose-escalation trial of ivuxolimab. The trial enrolled adults with locally advanced or metastatic head and neck squamous cell, hepatocellular, melanoma or renal cell carcinoma. Before TCR sequencing, CD4+ and CD8+ T cells were separately sorted from peripheral blood.

The receptor chain draws on TRBV2 and TRBJ1-3; a tentative D match to TRBD1 spans 5 bases. This clonotype originated in an adult with an advanced solid tumor such as melanoma, head and neck, liver or kidney cancer. Specimen: CD4+ or CD8+ T cells sorted from blood, collected in a trial of the OX40 agonist ivuxolimab. The DNA sequence is given as TGTGCCAGCAGGAACGAGGGGTTGTCACCTGGAAACACCATATATTTT. This translates into CASRNEGLSPGNTIYF.